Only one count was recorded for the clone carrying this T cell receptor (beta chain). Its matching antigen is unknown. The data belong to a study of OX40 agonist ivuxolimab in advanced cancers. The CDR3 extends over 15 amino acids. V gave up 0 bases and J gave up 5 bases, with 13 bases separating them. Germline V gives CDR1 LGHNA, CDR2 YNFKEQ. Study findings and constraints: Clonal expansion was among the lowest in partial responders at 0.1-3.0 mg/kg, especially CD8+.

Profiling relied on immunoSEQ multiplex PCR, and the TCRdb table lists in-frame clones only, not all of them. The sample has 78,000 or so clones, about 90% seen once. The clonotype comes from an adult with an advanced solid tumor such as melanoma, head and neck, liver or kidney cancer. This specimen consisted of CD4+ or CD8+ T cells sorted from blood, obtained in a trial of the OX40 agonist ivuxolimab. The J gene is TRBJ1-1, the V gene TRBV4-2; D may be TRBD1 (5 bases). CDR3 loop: CASSQEGPRETEAFF. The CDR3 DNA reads TGTGCCAGCAGCCAAGAGGGACCTCGGGAGACTGAAGCTTTCTTT.